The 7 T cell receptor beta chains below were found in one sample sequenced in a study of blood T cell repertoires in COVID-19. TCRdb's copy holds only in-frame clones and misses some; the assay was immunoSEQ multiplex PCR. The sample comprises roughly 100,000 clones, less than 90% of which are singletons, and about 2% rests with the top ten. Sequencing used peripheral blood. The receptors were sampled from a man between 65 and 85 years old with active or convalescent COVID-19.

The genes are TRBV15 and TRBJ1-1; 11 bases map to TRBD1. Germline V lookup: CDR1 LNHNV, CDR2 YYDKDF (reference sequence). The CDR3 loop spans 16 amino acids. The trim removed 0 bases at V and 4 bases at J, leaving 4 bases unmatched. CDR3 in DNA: TGTGCCACCAGCAGAGATGGGGGACAGGGGGTCACTGAAGCTTTCTTT. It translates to CATSRDGGQGVTEAFF.

In DNA, the CDR3 is TGCGCCAGCAGTTATCCCACCGGGACAGCAAGCACAGATACGCAGTATTTT. It specifies CASSYPTGTASTDTQYF. V usage is TRBV5-1 and J usage is TRBJ2-3; TRBD1 aligns across 7 bases. CDR3 length: 17 amino acids. Trimming removed 5 bases from V and 0 bases from J; junction bases left unmatched: 12. The germline V gene has CDR1 SGHRS and CDR2 YFSETQ. The variable domain in full, completed from reference TRBV5-1 and TRBJ2-3, reads KAGVTQTPRYLIKTRGQQVTLSCSPISGHRSVSWYQQTPGQGLQFLFEYFSETQRNKGNFPGRFSGRQFSNSRSEMNVSTLELGDSALYLCASSYPTGTASTDTQYFGPGTRLTVL.

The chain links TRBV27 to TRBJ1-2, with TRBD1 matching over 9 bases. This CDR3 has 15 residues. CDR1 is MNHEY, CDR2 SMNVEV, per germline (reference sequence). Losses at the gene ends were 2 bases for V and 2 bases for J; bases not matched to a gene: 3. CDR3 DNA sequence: TGTGCCAGCAGTTTAGACGGGACAGGGAACTATGGCTACACCTTC. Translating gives CASSLDGTGNYGYTF.

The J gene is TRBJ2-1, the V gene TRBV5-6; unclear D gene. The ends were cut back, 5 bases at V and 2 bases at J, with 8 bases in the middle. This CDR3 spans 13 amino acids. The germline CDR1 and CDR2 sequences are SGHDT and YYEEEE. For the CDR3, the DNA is TGTGCCAGCAGTCACCGGGCCTACAATGAGCAGTTCTTC. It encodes CASSHRAYNEQFF.

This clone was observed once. CDR3 loop: CASSKGLAGADTQYF. The CDR3 bases are TGTGCCAGCAGTAAGGGACTAGCGGGGGCAGATACGCAGTATTTT. This chain uses TRBV6-2 or TRBV6-3 with TRBJ2-3; the match to TRBD2 covers 14 bases. The CDR3 loop spans 15 amino acids. After removal of 5 bases from V and 4 bases from J, the junction contained 2 bases not matched to a gene. CDR1 is MNHEY and CDR2 is SVGEGT in the germline V gene.

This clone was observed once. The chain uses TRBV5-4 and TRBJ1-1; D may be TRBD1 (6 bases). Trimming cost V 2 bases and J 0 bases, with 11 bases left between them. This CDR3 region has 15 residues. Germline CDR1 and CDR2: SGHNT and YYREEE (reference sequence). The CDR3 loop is CASSLGQNMNTEAFF. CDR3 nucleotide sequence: TGTGCCAGCAGCTTAGGACAGAACATGAACACTGAAGCTTTCTTT.

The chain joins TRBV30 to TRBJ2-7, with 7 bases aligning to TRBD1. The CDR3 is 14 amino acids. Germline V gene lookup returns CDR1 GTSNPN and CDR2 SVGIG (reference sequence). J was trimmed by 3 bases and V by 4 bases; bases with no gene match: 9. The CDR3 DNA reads TGTGCCTGGACCAAACAGGGGTTCGACTACGAGCAGTACTTC. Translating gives CAWTKQGFDYEQYF.